Presented here are 5 T cell receptor beta chains from one specimen sequenced in a study of cytomegalovirus exposure and HLA in healthy donors. Assay: immunoSEQ multiplex PCR; the TCRdb copy retains only in-frame clones and omits some. The sample shows roughly 130,000 clones, 84% of them seen only once. The source material was PBMCs. The receptors here all came from a young woman in good health and CMV-seronegative.

The rearrangement uses TRBV5-6 and TRBJ1-2, with 7 positions matching TRBD1. V shed 4 bases, J shed 8 bases, and the junction held 11 bases outside the gene matches. The CDR3 runs to 14 residues. From germline, CDR1 is SGHDT and CDR2 YYEEEE. CDR3 DNA: TGTGCCAGCAGCGGGAGACAGGGACGGGGCGGCTACACCTTC. Residues: CASSGRQGRGGYTF.

The gene calls are TRBV4-2 and TRBJ2-4, with 8 bases aligning to TRBD1. Germline-derived CDR1 and CDR2 are LGHNA and YNFKEQ. The CDR3 has 15 residues. V trimming: 8 bases; J trimming: 5 bases; junction bases outside the gene matches: 11. The CDR3 region is CASGQGGVAQNIQYF. The CDR3 DNA reads TGTGCCAGCGGACAGGGTGGAGTGGCACAAAACATTCAGTACTTC.

The CDR3 loop reads CASSYGLAGGPELFDTQYF. The CDR3 nucleotides are TGCGCCAGCAGCTATGGACTAGCGGGGGGGCCCGAGCTATTTGATACGCAGTATTTT. V gene TRBV5-1 combines with J gene TRBJ2-3, with 15 bases matching TRBD2. The CDR3 contains 19 residues. V shed 3 bases, J shed 6 bases, and the junction held 14 bases outside the gene matches. Germline CDR1 reads SGHRS; CDR2 reads YFSETQ.

J is TRBJ1-2 and V is TRBV11-2, with D possibly TRBD1 on 5 matching bases. The CDR3 has 14 amino acids. The germline V gene has CDR1 SGHAT and CDR2 FQNNGV. V was shortened by 6 bases and J by 4 bases, with 15 bases between the two germline ends. This chain's CDR3 is CASRKAGGTYGYTF. CDR3 coding DNA: TGTGCCAGCAGGAAGGCGGGGGGGACCTATGGCTACACCTTC. Full variable domain (rest looked up from reference TRBV11-2 and TRBJ1-2): EAGVAQSPRYKIIEKRQSVAFWCNPISGHATLYWYQQILGQGPKLLIQFQNNGVVDDSQLPKDRFSAERLKGVDSTLKIQPAKLEDSAVYLCASRKAGGTYGYTFGSGTRLTVV.

This clone has more than one count but fewer than ten. The chain carries TRBV2 and TRBJ1-5, with D perhaps TRBD1 (6 bases). V was shortened by 2 bases and J by 1 base, with 9 bases between the two germline ends. The CDR3 extends over 15 amino acids. Germline-derived CDR1 and CDR2 are SNHLY and FYNNEI. CDR3 protein: CASSEQGTSNQPQHF. DNA of the CDR3: TGTGCCAGCAGTGAACAGGGGACGAGCAATCAGCCCCAGCATTTT.